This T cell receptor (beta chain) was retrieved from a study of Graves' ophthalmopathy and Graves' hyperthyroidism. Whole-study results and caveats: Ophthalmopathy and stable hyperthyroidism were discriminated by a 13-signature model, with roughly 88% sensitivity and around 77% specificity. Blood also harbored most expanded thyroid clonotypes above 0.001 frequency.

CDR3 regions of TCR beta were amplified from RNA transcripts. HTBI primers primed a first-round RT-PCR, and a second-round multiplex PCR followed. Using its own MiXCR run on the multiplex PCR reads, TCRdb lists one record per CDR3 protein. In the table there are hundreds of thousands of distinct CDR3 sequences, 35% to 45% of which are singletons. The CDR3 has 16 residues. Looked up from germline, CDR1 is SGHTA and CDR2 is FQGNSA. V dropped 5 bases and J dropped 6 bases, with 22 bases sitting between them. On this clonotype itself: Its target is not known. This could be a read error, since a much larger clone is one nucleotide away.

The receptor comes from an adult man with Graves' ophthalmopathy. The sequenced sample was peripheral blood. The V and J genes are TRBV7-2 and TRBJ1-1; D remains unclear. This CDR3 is CASSLLRERPEAEAFF. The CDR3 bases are TGTGCCAGCAGCCTATTGCGGGAACGGCCTGAAGCTGAAGCTTTCTTT. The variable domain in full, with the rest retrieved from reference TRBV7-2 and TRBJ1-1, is GAGVSQSPSNKVTEKGKDVELRCDPISGHTALYWYRQSLGQGLEFLIYFQGNSAPDKSGLPSDRFSAERTGGSVSTLTIQRTQQEDSAVYLCASSLLRERPEAEAFFGQGTRLTVV.